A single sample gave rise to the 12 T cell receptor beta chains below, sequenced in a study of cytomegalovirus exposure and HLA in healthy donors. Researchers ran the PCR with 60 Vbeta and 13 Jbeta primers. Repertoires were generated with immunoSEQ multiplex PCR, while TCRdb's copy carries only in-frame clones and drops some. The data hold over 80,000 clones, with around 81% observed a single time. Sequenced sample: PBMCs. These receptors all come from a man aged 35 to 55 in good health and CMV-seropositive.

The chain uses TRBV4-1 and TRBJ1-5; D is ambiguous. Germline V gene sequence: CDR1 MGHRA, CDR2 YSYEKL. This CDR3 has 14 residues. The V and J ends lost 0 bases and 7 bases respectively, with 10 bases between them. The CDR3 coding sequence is TGCGCCAGCAGCCAAGATGAGGGCGACCAGCCCCAGCATTTT. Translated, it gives CASSQDEGDQPQHF.

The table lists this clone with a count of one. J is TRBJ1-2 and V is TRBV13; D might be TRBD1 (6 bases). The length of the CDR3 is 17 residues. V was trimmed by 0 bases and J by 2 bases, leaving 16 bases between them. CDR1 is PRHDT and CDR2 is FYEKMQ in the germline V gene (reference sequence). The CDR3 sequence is CASSLGSAGQKNYGYTF. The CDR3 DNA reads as TGTGCCAGCAGCTTAGGGAGTGCAGGACAGAAGAACTATGGCTACACCTTC.

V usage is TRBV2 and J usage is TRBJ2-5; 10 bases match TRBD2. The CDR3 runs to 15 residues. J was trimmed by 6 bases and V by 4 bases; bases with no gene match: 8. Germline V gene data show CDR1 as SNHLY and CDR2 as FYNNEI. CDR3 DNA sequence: TGTGCCAGCAGTGTCAGGACTAGCGGCTCGAAGACCCAGTACTTC. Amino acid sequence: CASSVRTSGSKTQYF. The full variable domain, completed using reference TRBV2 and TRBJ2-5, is EPEVTQTPSHQVTQMGQEVILRCVPISNHLYFYWYRQILGQKVEFLVSFYNNEISEKSEIFDDQFSVERPDGSNFTLKIRSTKLEDSAMYFCASSVRTSGSKTQYFGPGTRLLVL.

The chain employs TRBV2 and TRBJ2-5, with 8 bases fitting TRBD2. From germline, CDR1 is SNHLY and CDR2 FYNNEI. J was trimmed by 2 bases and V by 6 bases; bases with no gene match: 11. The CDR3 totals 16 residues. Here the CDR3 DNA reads TGTGCCAGCAGCCGGACTAGCAATACCCGACAAGAGACCCAGTACTTC. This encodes CASSRTSNTRQETQYF. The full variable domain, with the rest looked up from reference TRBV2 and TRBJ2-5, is EPEVTQTPSHQVTQMGQEVILRCVPISNHLYFYWYRQILGQKVEFLVSFYNNEISEKSEIFDDQFSVERPDGSNFTLKIRSTKLEDSAMYFCASSRTSNTRQETQYFGPGTRLLVL.

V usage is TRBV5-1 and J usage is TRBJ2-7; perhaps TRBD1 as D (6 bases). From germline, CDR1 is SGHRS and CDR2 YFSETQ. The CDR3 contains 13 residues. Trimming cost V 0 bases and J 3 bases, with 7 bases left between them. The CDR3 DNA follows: TGCGCCAGCAGCTTGGGGACAGACTACGAGCAGTACTTC. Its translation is CASSLGTDYEQYF.

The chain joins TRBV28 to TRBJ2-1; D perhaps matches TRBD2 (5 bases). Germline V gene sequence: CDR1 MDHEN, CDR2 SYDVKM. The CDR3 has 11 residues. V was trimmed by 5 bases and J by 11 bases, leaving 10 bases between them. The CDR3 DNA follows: TGTGCCAGCAGTCCCTTAGCGCAGCAGTTCTTC. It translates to CASSPLAQQFF.

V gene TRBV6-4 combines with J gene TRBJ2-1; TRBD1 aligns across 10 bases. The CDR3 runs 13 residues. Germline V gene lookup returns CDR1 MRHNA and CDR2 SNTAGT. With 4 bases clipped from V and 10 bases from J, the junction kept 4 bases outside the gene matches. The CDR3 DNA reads TGTGCCAGCAGTGCGGGACAGGGGTTAGAGCAGTTCTTC. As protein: CASSAGQGLEQFF.

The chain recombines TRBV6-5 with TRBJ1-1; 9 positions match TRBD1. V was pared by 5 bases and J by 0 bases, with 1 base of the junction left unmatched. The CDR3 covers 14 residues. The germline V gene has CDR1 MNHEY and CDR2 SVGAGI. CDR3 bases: TGTGCCAGCAGTCGGGACAGGGTGAACACTGAAGCTTTCTTT. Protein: CASSRDRVNTEAFF.

The CDR3 sequence is CASSKDGDYYNSPLHF. As DNA, the CDR3 is TGTGCCAGCAGCAAAGACGGGGATTACTATAATTCACCCCTCCACTTT. The rearrangement uses TRBV21-1 and TRBJ1-6. TRBV21-1 is a known pseudogene. The CDR3 length is 16 residues.

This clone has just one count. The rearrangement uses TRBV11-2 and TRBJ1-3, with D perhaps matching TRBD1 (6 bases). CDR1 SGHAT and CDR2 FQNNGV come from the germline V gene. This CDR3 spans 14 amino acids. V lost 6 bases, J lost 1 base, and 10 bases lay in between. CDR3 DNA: TGTGCCAGCAGGTCCAGGGGTTCTGGAAACACCATATATTTT. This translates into CASRSRGSGNTIYF.

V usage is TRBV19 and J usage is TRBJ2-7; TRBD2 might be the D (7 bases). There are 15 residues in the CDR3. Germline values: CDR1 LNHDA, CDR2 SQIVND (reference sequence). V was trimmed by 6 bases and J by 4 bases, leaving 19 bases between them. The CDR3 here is CASSPGRGASYEQYF. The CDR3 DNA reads TGTGCCAGTAGCCCGGGTCGGGGGGCGAGTTACGAGCAGTACTTC.

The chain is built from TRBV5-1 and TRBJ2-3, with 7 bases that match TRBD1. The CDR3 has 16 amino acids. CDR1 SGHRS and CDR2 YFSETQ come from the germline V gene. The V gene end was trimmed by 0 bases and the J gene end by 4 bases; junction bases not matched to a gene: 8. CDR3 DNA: TGCGCCAGCAGCTTGGGGACAGGTCGGTTCGCAGATACGCAGTATTTT. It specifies CASSLGTGRFADTQYF.